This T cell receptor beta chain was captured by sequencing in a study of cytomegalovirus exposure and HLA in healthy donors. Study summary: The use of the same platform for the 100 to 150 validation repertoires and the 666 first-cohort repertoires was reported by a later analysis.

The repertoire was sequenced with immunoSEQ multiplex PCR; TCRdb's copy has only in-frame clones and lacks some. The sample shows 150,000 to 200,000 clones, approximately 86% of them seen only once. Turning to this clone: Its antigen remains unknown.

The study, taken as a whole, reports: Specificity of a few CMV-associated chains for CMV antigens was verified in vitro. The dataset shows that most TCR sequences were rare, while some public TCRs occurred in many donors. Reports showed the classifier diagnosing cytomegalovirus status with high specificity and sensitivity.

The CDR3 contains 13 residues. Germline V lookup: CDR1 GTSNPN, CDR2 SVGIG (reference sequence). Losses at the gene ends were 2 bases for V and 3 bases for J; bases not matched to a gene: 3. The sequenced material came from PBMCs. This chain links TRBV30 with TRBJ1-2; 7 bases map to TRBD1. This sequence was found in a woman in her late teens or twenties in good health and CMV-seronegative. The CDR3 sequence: CAWSPQGDYGYTF. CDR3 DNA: TGTGCCTGGAGTCCTCAGGGGGACTATGGCTACACCTTC. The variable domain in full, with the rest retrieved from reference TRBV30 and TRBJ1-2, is SQTIHQWPATLVQPVGSPLSLECTVEGTSNPNLYWYRQAAGRGLQLLFYSVGIGQISSEVPQNLSASRPQDRQFILSSKKLLLSDSGFYLCAWSPQGDYGYTFGSGTRLTVV.